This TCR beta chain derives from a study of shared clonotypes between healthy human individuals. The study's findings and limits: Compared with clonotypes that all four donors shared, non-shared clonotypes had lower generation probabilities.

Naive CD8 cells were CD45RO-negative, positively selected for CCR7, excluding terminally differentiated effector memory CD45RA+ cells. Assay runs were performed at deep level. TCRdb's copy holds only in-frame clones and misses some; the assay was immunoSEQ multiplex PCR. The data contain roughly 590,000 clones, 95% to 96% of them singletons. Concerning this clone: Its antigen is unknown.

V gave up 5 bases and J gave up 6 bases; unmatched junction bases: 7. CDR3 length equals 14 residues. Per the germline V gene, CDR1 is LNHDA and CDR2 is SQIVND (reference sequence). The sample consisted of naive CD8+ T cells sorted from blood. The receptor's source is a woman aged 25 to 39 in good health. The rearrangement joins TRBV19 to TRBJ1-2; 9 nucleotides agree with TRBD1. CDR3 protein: CASSPTGGADGYTF. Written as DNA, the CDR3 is TGTGCCAGTAGTCCTACAGGGGGCGCGGATGGCTACACCTTC. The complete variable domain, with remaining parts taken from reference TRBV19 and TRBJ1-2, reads DGGITQSPKYLFRKEGQNVTLSCEQNLNHDAMYWYRQDPGQGLRLIYYSQIVNDFQKGDIAEGYSVSREKKESFPLTVTSAQKNPTAFYLCASSPTGGADGYTFGSGTRLTVV.